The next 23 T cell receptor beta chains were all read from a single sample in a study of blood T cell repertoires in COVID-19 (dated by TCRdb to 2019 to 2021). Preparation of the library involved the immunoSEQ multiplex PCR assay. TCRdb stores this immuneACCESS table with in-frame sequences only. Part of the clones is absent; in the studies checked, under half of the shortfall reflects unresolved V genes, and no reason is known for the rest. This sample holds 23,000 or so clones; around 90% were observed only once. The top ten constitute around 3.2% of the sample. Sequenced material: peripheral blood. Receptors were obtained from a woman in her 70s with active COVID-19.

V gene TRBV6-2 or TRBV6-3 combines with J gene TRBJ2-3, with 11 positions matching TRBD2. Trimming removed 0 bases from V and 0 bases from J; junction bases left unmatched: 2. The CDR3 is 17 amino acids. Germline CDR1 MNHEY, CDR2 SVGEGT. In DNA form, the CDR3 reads TGTGCCAGCAGTTACTCGACTAGCGGGACCAGCACAGATACGCAGTATTTT. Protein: CASSYSTSGTSTDTQYF.

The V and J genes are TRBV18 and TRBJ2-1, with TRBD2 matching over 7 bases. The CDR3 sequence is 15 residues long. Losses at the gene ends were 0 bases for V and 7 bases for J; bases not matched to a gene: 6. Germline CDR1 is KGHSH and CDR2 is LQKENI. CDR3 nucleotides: TGTGCCAGCTCACCACCGACGGGAGGCCGGAATGAGCAGTTCTTC. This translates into CASSPPTGGRNEQFF.

The DNA of the CDR3 is TGTGCCAGCAGTGAATTGGACAGGCATAATTCACCCCTCCACTTT. Translation gives CASSELDRHNSPLHF. V gene TRBV6-1 combines with J gene TRBJ1-6; 7 bases line up with TRBD1. V dropped 2 bases and J dropped 5; count of bases not matched to a gene: 3. Per the germline V gene, CDR1 is MNHNS and CDR2 is SASEGT. The CDR3 totals 15 residues.

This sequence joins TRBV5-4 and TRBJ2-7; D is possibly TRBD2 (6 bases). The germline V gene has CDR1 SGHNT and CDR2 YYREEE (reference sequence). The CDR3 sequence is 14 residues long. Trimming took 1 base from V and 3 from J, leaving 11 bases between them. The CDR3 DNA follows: TGTGCCAGCAGCTTGTCTGGGACTTACTACGAGCAGTACTTC. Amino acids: CASSLSGTYYEQYF.

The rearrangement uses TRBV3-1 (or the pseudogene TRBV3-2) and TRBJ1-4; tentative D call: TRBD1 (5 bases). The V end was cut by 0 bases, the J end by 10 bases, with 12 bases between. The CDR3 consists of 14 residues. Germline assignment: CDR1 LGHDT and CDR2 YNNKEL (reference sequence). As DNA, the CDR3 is TGTGCCAGCAGCCAAGAGGGTGGGGGGAGAAAACTGTTTTTT. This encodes CASSQEGGGRKLFF.

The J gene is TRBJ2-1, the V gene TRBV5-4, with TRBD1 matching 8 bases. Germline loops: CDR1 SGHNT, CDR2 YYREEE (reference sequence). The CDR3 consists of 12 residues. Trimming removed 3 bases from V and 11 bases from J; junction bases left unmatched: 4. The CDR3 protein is CASSSDRVQQFF. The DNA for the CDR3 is TGTGCCAGCAGCTCGGACAGGGTCCAGCAGTTCTTC.

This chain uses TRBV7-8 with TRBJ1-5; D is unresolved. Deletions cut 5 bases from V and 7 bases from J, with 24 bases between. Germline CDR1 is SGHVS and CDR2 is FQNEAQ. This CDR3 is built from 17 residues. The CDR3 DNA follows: TGTGCCAGCAGCCCTGTACGTGGCGCCGGGCGGGAGCAGCCCCAGCATTTT. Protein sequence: CASSPVRGAGREQPQHF.

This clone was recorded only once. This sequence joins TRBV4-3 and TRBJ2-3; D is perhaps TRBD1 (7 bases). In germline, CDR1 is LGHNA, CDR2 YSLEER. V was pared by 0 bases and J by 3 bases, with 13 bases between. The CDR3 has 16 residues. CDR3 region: CASSQDGAGGTDTQYF. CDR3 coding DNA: TGCGCCAGCAGCCAAGATGGGGCAGGGGGGACAGATACGCAGTATTTT.

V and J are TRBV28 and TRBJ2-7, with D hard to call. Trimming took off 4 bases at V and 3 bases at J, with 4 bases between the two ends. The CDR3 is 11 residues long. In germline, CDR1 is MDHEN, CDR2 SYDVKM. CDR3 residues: CASSSNYEQYF. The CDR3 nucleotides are TGTGCCAGCAGTTCCAACTACGAGCAGTACTTC. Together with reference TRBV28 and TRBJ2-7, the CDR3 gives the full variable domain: DVKVTQSSRYLVKRTGEKVFLECVQDMDHENMFWYRQDPGLGLRLIYFSYDVKMKEKGDIPEGYSVSREKKERFSLILESASTNQTSMYLCASSSNYEQYFGPGTRLTVT.

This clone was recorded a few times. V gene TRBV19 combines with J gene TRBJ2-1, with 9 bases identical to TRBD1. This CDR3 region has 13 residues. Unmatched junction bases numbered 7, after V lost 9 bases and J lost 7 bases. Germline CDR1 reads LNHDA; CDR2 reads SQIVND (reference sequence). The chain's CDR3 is CASLGQGTNEQFF. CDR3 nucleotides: TGTGCCAGCCTCGGACAGGGGACGAATGAGCAGTTCTTC.

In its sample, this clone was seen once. CDR3 loop: CASSLRSGLAGKPTYEQYF. CDR3 in DNA: TGCGCCAGCAGCTTGCGATCGGGACTAGCGGGAAAGCCAACCTACGAGCAGTACTTC. The V call is TRBV5-1, the J call TRBJ2-7; the match to TRBD2 covers 13 bases. The junction had 12 bases not matched to a gene; V was cut back by 1 base and J by 2 bases. Germline V gene sequence: CDR1 SGHRS, CDR2 YFSETQ. The CDR3 loop spans 19 amino acids. Looking up the rest from reference TRBV5-1 and TRBJ2-7 gives the full variable domain: KAGVTQTPRYLIKTRGQQVTLSCSPISGHRSVSWYQQTPGQGLQFLFEYFSETQRNKGNFPGRFSGRQFSNSRSEMNVSTLELGDSALYLCASSLRSGLAGKPTYEQYFGPGTRLTVT.

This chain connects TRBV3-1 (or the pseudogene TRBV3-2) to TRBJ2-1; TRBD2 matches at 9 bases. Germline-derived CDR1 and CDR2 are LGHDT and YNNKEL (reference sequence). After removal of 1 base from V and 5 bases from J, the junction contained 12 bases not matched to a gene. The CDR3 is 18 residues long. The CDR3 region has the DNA TGTGCCAGCAGCCAAGGAACTAGCGGGTCGGCGCGGAACAATGAGCAGTTCTTC. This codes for CASSQGTSGSARNNEQFF.

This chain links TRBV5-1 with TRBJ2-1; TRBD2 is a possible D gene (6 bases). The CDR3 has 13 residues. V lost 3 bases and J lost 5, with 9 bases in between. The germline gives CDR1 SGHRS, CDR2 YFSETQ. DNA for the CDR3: TGCGCCAGCAGCTACGGGGGAAACAATGAGCAGTTCTTC. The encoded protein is CASSYGGNNEQFF. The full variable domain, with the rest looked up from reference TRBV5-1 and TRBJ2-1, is KAGVTQTPRYLIKTRGQQVTLSCSPISGHRSVSWYQQTPGQGLQFLFEYFSETQRNKGNFPGRFSGRQFSNSRSEMNVSTLELGDSALYLCASSYGGNNEQFFGPGTRLTVL.

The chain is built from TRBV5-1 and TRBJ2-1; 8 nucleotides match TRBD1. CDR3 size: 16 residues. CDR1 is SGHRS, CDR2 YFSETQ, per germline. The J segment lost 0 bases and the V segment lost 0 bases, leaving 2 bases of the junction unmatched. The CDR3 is CASSLGGTGSYNEQFF. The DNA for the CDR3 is TGCGCCAGCAGCTTGGGTGGGACAGGCTCCTACAATGAGCAGTTCTTC.

The CDR3: CASSAGLAGDEQFF. The CDR3 nucleotides are TGTGCCAGCAGCGCAGGACTAGCGGGAGATGAGCAGTTCTTC. This chain links TRBV7-2 with TRBJ2-1; 13 nucleotides agree with TRBD2. The V gene's germline CDR1 is SGHTA and CDR2 FQGNSA. CDR3 length: 14 amino acids. Trimming took 5 bases from V and 8 from J; bases not matched to a gene: 3.

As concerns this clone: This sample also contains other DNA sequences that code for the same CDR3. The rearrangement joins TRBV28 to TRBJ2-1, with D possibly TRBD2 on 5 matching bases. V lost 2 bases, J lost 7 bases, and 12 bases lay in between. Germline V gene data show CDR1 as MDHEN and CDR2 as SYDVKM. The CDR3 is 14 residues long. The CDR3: CASSLSGRMNEQFF. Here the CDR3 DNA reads TGTGCCAGCAGTTTAAGCGGTAGGATGAATGAGCAGTTCTTC.

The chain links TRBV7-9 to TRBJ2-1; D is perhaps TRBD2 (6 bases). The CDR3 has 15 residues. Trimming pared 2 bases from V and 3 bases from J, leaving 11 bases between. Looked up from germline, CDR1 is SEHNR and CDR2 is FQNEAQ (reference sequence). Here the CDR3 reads CASSLTGLLYNEQFF. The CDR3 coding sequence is TGTGCCAGCAGCTTAACGGGACTCCTCTACAATGAGCAGTTCTTC.

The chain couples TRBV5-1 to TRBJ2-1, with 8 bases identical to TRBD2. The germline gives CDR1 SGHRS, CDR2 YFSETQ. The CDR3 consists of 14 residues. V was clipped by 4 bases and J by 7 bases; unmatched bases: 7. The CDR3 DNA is TGCGCCAGCAGCAGAAGCGGGAGTGGTAATGAGCAGTTCTTC. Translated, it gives CASSRSGSGNEQFF.

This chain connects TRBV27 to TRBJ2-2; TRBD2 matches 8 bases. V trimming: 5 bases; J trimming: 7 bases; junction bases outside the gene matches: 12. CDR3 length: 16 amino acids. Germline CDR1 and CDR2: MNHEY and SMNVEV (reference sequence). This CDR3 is CASSPRLAGGGGELFF. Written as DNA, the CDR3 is TGTGCCAGCAGTCCAAGACTAGCCGGGGGGGGCGGGGAGCTGTTTTTT.

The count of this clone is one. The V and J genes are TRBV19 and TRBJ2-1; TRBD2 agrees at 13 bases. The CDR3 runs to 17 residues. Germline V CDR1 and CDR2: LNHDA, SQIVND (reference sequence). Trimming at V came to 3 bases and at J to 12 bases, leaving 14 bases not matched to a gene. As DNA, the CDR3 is TGTGCCAGTAGTATTCCCACCTCAGGACTAGCGGGAGTGGTGCAGTTCTTC. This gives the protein CASSIPTSGLAGVVQFF. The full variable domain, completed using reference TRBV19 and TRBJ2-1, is DGGITQSPKYLFRKEGQNVTLSCEQNLNHDAMYWYRQDPGQGLRLIYYSQIVNDFQKGDIAEGYSVSREKKESFPLTVTSAQKNPTAFYLCASSIPTSGLAGVVQFFGPGTRLTVL.

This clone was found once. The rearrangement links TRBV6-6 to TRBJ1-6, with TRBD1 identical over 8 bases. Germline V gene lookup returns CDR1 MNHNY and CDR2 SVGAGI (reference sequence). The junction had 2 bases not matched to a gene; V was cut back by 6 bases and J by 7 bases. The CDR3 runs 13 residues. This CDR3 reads CASRGQANSPLHF. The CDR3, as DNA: TGTGCCAGCAGGGGACAGGCAAATTCACCCCTCCACTTT.

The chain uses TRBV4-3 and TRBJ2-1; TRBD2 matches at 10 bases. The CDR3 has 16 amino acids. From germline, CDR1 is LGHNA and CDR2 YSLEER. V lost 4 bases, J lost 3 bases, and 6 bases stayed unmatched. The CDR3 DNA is TGCGCCAGCAGCCTTCATAGGACTAGCGGCTACAATGAGCAGTTCTTC. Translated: CASSLHRTSGYNEQFF.

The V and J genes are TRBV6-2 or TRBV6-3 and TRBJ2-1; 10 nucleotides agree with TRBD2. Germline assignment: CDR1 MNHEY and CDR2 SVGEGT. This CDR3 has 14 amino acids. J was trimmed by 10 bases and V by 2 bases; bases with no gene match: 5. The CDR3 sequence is CASSYGLAGEEQFF. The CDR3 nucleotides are TGTGCCAGCAGTTACGGTCTAGCGGGAGAAGAGCAGTTCTTC.